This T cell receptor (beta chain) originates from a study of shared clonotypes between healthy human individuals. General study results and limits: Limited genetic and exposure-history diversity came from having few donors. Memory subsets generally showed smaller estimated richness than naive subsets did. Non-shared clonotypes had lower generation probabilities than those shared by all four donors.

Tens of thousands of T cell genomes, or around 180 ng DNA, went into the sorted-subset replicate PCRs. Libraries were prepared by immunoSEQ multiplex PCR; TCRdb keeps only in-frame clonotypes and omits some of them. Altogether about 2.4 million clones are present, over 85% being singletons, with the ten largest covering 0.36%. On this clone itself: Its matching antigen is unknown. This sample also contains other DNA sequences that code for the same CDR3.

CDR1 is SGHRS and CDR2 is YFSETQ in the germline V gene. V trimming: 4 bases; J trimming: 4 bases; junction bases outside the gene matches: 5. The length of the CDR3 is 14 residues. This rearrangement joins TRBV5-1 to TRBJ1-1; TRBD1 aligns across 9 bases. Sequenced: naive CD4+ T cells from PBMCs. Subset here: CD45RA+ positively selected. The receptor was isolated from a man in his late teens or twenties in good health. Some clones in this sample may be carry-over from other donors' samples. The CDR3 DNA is TGCGCCAGCAGCCCAAAGACAGGGGGCACTGAAGCTTTCTTT. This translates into CASSPKTGGTEAFF.